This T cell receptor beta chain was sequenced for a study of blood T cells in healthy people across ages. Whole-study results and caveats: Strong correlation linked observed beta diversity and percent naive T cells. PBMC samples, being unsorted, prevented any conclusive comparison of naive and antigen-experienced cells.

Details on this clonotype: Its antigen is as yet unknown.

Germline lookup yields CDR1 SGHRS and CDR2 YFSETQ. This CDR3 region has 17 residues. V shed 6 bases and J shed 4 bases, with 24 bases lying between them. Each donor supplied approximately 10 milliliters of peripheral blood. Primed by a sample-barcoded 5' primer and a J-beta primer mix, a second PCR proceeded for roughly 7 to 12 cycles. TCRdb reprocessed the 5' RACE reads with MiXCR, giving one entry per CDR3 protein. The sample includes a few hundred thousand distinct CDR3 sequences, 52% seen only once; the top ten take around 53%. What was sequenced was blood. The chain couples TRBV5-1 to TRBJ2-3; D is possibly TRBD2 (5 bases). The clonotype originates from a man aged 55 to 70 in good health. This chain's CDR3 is CASTPGKGGGSADTQYF. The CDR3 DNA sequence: TGCGCCAGCACTCCTGGGAAGGGCGGAGGTTCGGCAGATACGCAGTATTTT.